These 9 T cell receptor beta chains were all obtained from the same sample, sequenced in a study of blood T cell repertoires in COVID-19 (dated by TCRdb to 2019 to 2021). Receptor libraries were prepared by the immunoSEQ multiplex PCR assay. TCRdb provides this immuneACCESS table in a form limited to in-frame rearrangements. Some clones are lacking; in checked studies, under half of them reflect an unresolved V gene, and why the rest are absent is not known. The sample table holds roughly 140,000 clones, of which 70% to 90% were seen once. 8% to 9% of the sample is held by the ten biggest clonotypes. Material for sequencing was peripheral blood. The receptors here all came from an older woman with COVID-19, enrolled during active disease.

V gene TRBV18 combines with J gene TRBJ1-1; TRBD1 is a possible D gene (6 bases). CDR3 length: 13 amino acids. The V end was cut by 6 bases, the J end by 1 base, with 9 bases between. Germline V lookup: CDR1 KGHSH, CDR2 LQKENI. Here the CDR3 DNA reads TGTGCCAGCTCTCAGGGGAAGAACACTGAAGCTTTCTTT. Protein sequence: CASSQGKNTEAFF.

The genes are TRBV11-3 and TRBJ1-2; tentatively, D is TRBD1 (5 bases). Deletions cut 3 bases from V and 2 bases from J, with 13 bases between. CDR1 SGHNT and CDR2 YENEEA come from the germline V gene. There are 15 residues in the CDR3. CDR3 in DNA: TGTGCCAGCAGCTTGGACCCGACAGCCAACTATGGCTACACCTTC. Translating it yields CASSLDPTANYGYTF. The whole variable domain, filled in from reference TRBV11-3 and TRBJ1-2, reads EAGVVQSPRYKIIEKKQPVAFWCNPISGHNTLYWYLQNLGQGPELLIRYENEEAVDDSQLPKDRFSAERLKGVDSTLKIQPAELGDSAVYLCASSLDPTANYGYTFGSGTRLTVV.

The chain employs TRBV6-5 and TRBJ2-7; TRBD1 is a possible D gene (5 bases). The germline gives CDR1 MNHEY, CDR2 SVGAGI. V lost 5 bases, J lost 3 bases, and 8 bases lay in between. The CDR3 is 12 residues long. CDR3 in amino acids: CASSLTDYEQYV. Here the CDR3 DNA reads TGTGCCAGCAGTCTGACAGACTACGAGCAGTACGTC.

This chain links TRBV2 with TRBJ2-5; 7 positions match TRBD1. Germline V gives CDR1 SNHLY, CDR2 FYNNEI. V shed 7 bases and J 4 bases; nucleotides not matched to a gene: 12. The CDR3 extends over 15 amino acids. The CDR3 is CASMAQTGIGETQYF. DNA of the CDR3: TGTGCCAGCATGGCCCAGACAGGGATCGGAGAGACCCAGTACTTC.

The chain recombines TRBV6-5 with TRBJ1-1, with D hard to call. Between the trimmed V and J ends, which lost 6 bases and 5 bases, there was a span of 19 bases. CDR1 and CDR2 from the germline V gene are MNHEY and SVGAGI. CDR3 length equals 15 residues. The CDR3 DNA follows: TGTGCCAGCAGCTCCGGGTCCTCGGCAAGGACTGAAGCTTTCTTT. It specifies CASSSGSSARTEAFF.

The rearrangement joins TRBV18 to TRBJ1-2; D perhaps matches TRBD1 (5 bases). Germline V gene sequence: CDR1 KGHSH, CDR2 LQKENI. The CDR3 sequence is 14 residues long. Trimming removed 3 bases from V and 6 bases from J, with 14 bases in between. The chain's CDR3 is CASSPKDIWDGYTF. For the CDR3, the DNA is TGTGCCAGCTCACCTAAGGACATCTGGGATGGCTACACCTTC.

The chain uses TRBV20-1 and TRBJ1-6; no clear D. The V end lost 3 bases, the J end lost 0 bases, and 9 bases lay between the germline ends. CDR3 length: 15 amino acids. Looked up from germline, CDR1 is DFQATT and CDR2 is SNEGSKA (reference sequence). CDR3 in DNA: TGCAGTGCTAGTGGCGGGAGCTCCTATAATTCACCCCTCCACTTT. Amino acids: CSASGGSSYNSPLHF.

The gene calls are TRBV6-1 and TRBJ1-3, with 7 bases fitting TRBD1. CDR1 MNHNS and CDR2 SASEGT come from the germline V gene. This CDR3 contains 16 residues. V gave up 3 bases and J gave up 5 bases; unmatched junction bases: 10. CDR3 sequence reads: CASSEAGRTGRNTIYF. The DNA for the CDR3 is TGTGCCAGCAGTGAGGCGGGAAGGACAGGCCGAAACACCATATATTTT.

This rearrangement joins TRBV7-9 to TRBJ2-7; weak D call: TRBD2 (6 bases). Germline V gene lookup returns CDR1 SEHNR and CDR2 FQNEAQ (reference sequence). The CDR3 sequence is 14 residues long. V dropped 4 bases and J dropped 3 bases, with 13 bases sitting between them. The CDR3 bases are TGTGCCAGCAGCTCCAAACTAGCAGACTACGAGCAGTACGTC. Protein: CASSSKLADYEQYV.